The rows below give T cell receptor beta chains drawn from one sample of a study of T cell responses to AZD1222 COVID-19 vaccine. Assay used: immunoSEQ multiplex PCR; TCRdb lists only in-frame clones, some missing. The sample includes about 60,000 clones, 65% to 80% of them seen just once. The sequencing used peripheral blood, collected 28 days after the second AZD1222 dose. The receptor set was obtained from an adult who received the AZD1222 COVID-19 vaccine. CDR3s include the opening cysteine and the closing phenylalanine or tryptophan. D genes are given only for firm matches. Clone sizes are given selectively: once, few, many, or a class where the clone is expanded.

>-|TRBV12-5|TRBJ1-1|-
CASGRRNTEAFF
TGTGCTAGTGGCCGACGGAACACTGAAGCTTTCTTT
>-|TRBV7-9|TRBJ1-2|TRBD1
CASSQQGNYGYTF
TGTGCCAGCAGCCAACAGGGGAACTATGGCTACACCTTC
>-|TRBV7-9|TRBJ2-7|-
CASSVGGAQTYEQYF
TGTGCCAGCAGCGTAGGGGGGGCGCAGACCTACGAGCAGTACTTC
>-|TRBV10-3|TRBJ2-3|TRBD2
CAISEGLPTDTQYF
TGTGCCATCAGCGAGGGACTACCCACAGATACGCAGTATTTT
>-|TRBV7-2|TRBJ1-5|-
CASSDSLANQPQHF
TGTGCCAGCAGCGACAGCCTTGCAAATCAGCCCCAGCATTTT
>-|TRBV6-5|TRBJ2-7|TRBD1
CASSRTGKGYEQYF
TGTGCCAGCAGTCGGACAGGGAAAGGATACGAGCAGTACTTC
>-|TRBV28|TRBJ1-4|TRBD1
CASTTPGGTGAGEKLFF
TGTGCCAGCACCACCCCTGGGGGGACAGGGGCCGGAGAAAAACTGTTTTTT
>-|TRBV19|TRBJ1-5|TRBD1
CASSMTTGNQPQHF
TGTGCCAGTAGTATGACGACAGGGAATCAGCCCCAGCATTTT
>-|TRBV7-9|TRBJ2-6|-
CASSLSFLSSGANVLTF
TGTGCCAGCAGCTTATCCTTTCTGAGCTCTGGGGCCAACGTCCTGACTTTC
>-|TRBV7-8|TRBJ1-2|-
CASSLGEMSYTF
TGTGCCAGCAGCTTAGGCGAGATGAGCTACACCTTC
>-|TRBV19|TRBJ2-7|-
CASRSPSGWEQYF
TGTGCCAGTAGGAGTCCCTCCGGGTGGGAGCAGTACTTC
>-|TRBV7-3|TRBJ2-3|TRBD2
CASSLWRGGTDTQYF
TGTGCCAGCAGCTTATGGCGGGGGGGCACAGATACGCAGTATTTT
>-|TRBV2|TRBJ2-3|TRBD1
CASRQTGVDTQYF
TGTGCCAGCAGGCAGACAGGGGTTGATACGCAGTATTTT
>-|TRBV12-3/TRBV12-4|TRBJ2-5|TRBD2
CASSSPGGTQYF
TGTGCCAGCAGTTCTCCGGGGGGGACCCAGTACTTC
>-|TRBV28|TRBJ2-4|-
CASSLMGFGLAKNIQYF
TGTGCCAGCAGTTTAATGGGGTTCGGCCTAGCCAAAAACATTCAGTACTTC
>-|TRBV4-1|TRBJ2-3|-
CASSQEMWGLEDTQYF
TGCGCCAGCAGCCAAGAGATGTGGGGCCTTGAGGATACGCAGTATTTT
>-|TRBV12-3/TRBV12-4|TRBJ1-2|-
CASSFGQGISITF
-
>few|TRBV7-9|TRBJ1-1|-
CASTPLNSEGTEAFF
TGTGCCAGCACCCCTCTCAACAGTGAGGGGACTGAAGCTTTCTTT
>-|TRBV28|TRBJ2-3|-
CASSSDRLSTDTQYF
TGTGCCAGCAGTTCGGACAGACTTAGCACAGATACGCAGTATTTT
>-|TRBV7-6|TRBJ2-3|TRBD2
CASSFFGGGADTQYF
TGTGCCAGCAGCTTTTTTGGCGGGGGGGCAGATACGCAGTATTTT
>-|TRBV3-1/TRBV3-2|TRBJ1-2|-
CASSQDLTNYGYTF
TGTGCCAGCAGCCAAGATTTAACTAACTATGGCTACACCTTC
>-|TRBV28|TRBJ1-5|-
CASRGGGGGSNQPQHF
TGTGCCAGCCGGGGCGGGGGAGGAGGTAGCAATCAGCCCCAGCATTTT
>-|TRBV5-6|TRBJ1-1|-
CASSSLGGGENTEAFF
TGTGCCAGCAGCTCCCTGGGTGGGGGTGAGAACACTGAAGCTTTCTTT
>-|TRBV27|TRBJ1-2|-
CASSSRVGLPTYYTF
TGTGCCAGCAGTTCACGGGTGGGTCTCCCCACTTACTACACCTTC
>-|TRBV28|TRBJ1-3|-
CASSLYEGWSRNTIYF
TGTGCCAGCAGTTTATATGAAGGGTGGTCCAGAAACACCATATATTTT
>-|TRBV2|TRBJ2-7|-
CASSEGVGYSYEQYF
TGTGCCAGCAGTGAAGGGGTGGGATACTCCTACGAGCAGTACTTC
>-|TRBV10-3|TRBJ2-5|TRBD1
CAISEPDRVGQETQYF
TGTGCCATCAGTGAACCGGACAGGGTCGGCCAAGAGACCCAGTACTTC
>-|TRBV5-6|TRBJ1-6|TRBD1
CASSIGGNSPLHF
TGTGCCAGCAGTATAGGGGGCAATTCACCCCTCCACTTT
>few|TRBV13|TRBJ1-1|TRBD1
CASSQTGGGEAFF
TGTGCCAGCAGCCAGACAGGGGGTGGTGAAGCTTTCTTT
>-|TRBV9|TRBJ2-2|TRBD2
CASSVVASGGSTGELFF
TGTGCCAGCAGCGTAGTGGCTAGCGGGGGTAGCACCGGGGAGCTGTTTTTT
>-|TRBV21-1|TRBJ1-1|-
CASSSPGPLGEAEAFF
TGTGCCAGCAGCAGCCCCGGGCCCCTGGGGGAGGCTGAAGCTTTCTTT
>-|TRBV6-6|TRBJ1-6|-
CASSYERGNSPLHF
TGTGCCAGCAGTTACGAGAGGGGTAATTCACCCCTCCACTTT
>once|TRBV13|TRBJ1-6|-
CASSLGEAGTYNSPLHF
TGTGCCAGCAGCTTAGGGGAGGCTGGCACCTATAATTCACCCCTCCACTTT
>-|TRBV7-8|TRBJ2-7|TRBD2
CASSMASGTIYEQYF
TGTGCCAGCAGCATGGCCTCCGGGACTATCTACGAGCAGTACTTC
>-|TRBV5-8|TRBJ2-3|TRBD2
CASSLGLAADTQYF
TGTGCCAGCAGCTTGGGACTAGCAGCAGATACGCAGTATTTT
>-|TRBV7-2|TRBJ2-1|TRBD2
CASSLASGGAHEQFF
TGTGCCAGCAGCTTAGCTAGCGGGGGGGCTCATGAGCAGTTCTTC
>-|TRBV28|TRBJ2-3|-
CASKGLSTDTQYF
TGTGCCAGCAAGGGGCTTTCCACAGATACGCAGTATTTT
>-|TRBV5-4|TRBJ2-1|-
CASSTTGYGEQFF
TGTGCCAGCAGCACCACAGGGTATGGTGAGCAGTTCTTC
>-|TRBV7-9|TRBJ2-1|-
CASSYRDTNNEQFF
TGTGCCAGCAGCTACCGGGACACCAACAATGAGCAGTTCTTC
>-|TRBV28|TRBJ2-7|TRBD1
CASSFPLSGQGARQYF
TGTGCCAGCAGTTTCCCCCTTTCGGGACAGGGGGCTCGGCAGTACTTC